This note documents a single T cell receptor beta chain sequence. The target antigen is unknown. This entry is derived from a study of human T cells and chemical hapten exposure. Study as a whole: Sensitization involved placing 2% DPC onto an approximately 2 cm by approximately 2 cm region of upper inner arm skin. Small pooled library volume differences mainly caused per-sample TCR yield variation. Study-wide results and limits: There were significantly more large CDR3 similarity clusters among expanded TCRs than among controls.

TCRdb used MiXCR to reprocess the RACE reads, holding one entry per CDR3 protein. This repertoire shows 250,000 or so distinct CDR3 sequences, over 7.5% found once; its top ten account for roughly 1.2%. Described time point: pre-sensitization, week 0. Stated treatment: therapeutic diphenylcyclopropenone sensitization with weekly scalp DPC. This CDR3 contains 13 residues. CDR1 and CDR2 from the germline V gene are KGHDR and SFDVKD. With 10 bases removed from V and 8 bases from J, the gap between germline ends came to 17 bases. Sequenced here: whole blood, sampled in connection with sensitization to the hapten diphenylcyclopropenone (DPC). This TCR derives from a man aged 18 to 30 with alopecia areata. Some clones in this sample may be carry-over from other donors' samples. The genes are TRBV24-1 and TRBJ2-1; D is tentatively TRBD1 or TRBD2 (8 bases each). The CDR3 protein is CATQGAGGDEQFF. The DNA of the CDR3 is TGTGCCACTCAGGGGGCGGGAGGCGATGAGCAGTTCTTC.